This T cell receptor beta chain comes out of a study of beta chain features in type 1 diabetes. General study results and limits: People with Type 1 diabetes carried modestly yet significantly shorter TCRB CDR3s in all four CD4+ subsets. PCR could preferentially amplify shorter templates, alike in patients and controls.

Blood was drawn once from each donor into heparinised tubes. The draws averaged about 110 mL. This clone was recorded a few times. Antigen unknown. CDR1 and CDR2 (germline): SGHDT, YYEEEE. V was clipped by 2 bases and J by 5 bases, with 12 bases between them. The CDR3 totals 14 residues. The entirety of the isolated RNA underwent reverse transcription, so expressed TCRB transcripts were sequenced. Assay: immunoSEQ multiplex PCR; the TCRdb copy retains only in-frame clones and omits some. The table lists about 340,000 clones, 6.5% to 10% of them singletons. The V call is TRBV5-6, the J call TRBJ2-3; tentative D call: TRBD2 (7 bases). Specimen: central memory CD4+ T cells from blood. This receptor was taken from a woman aged 18-35 years in good health. CDR3 DNA sequence: TGTGCCAGCAGCTTAGGGGGGGCCGGAGATACGCAGTATTTT. Amino acids: CASSLGGAGDTQYF. The variable domain in full, with the rest retrieved from reference TRBV5-6 and TRBJ2-3, is DAGVTQSPTHLIKTRGQQVTLRCSPKSGHDTVSWYQQALGQGPQFIFQYYEEEERQRGNFPDRFSGHQFPNYSSELNVNALLLGDSALYLCASSLGGAGDTQYFGPGTRLTVL.